These 20 T cell receptor beta chains share one sample of origin, sequenced in a study of T cells in Graves' hyperthyroidism and ophthalmopathy. The CDR3 regions of TCR beta were amplified from RNA transcripts. First-round RT-PCR of the TCR CDR3 relied on the HTBI primer set. TCRdb re-called the multiplex PCR reads through MiXCR, storing one row per CDR3 protein. The sample shows 330,000 or so distinct CDR3 sequences, 18% of them seen only once. Sample: blood. Receptor source: a woman between 35 and 50 years old with Graves' ophthalmopathy.

This clonotype was observed many times. The V gene is TRBV5-4, the J gene TRBJ2-7; 11 bases line up with TRBD2. Germline V gives CDR1 SGHNT, CDR2 YYREEE (reference sequence). The CDR3 is 15 amino acids. Losses at the gene ends were 5 bases for V and 4 bases for J; bases not matched to a gene: 8. The CDR3 DNA sequence: TGTGCCAGCAGTCAGACTAGCGGGACGGGGTACGAGCAGTACTTC. It encodes CASSQTSGTGYEQYF.

Notes on this clonotype: A read error is possible here, since a much larger clone lies one base away. The J gene is TRBJ1-3, the V gene TRBV2; a weak D match, TRBD1 (6 bases). Germline V gene data show CDR1 as SNHLY and CDR2 as FYNNEI. This CDR3 has 15 amino acids. CDR3 nucleotide sequence: TGTGCCAGCAGTGAAGGCAGGGGCTCTGGAAACACCATATCTTTT. Its translation is CASSEGRGSGNTISF.

This clonotype was seen many times. The chain has TRBV30 and TRBJ2-5, with D unclear. The V gene's germline CDR1 is GTSNPN and CDR2 SVGIG (reference sequence). Trimming cost V 2 bases and J 5 bases, with 9 bases left between them. There are 12 residues in the CDR3. CDR3 nucleotide sequence: TGTGCCTGGAGTTGGGCCGGGGAGACCCAGTACTTC. Protein product: CAWSWAGETQYF.

This clonotype showed up many times. The rearrangement uses TRBV30 and TRBJ2-2, with D possibly being TRBD2 (6 bases). The CDR3 is made up of 11 amino acids. CDR1 is GTSNPN and CDR2 is SVGIG in the germline V gene (reference sequence). V was cut by 5 bases and J by 6 bases, with 7 bases left in between. The CDR3 DNA sequence: TGTGCCTGGCGGGAGTCCGGGGAGCTGTTTTTT. Translated, it gives CAWRESGELFF.

J is TRBJ1-1 and V is TRBV28, with D hard to call. The germline V gene encodes CDR1 MDHEN and CDR2 SYDVKM. The CDR3 runs 13 residues. V lost 6 bases, J lost 1 base, and 9 bases lay in between. The DNA for the CDR3 is TGTGCCAGCAGCCAGGTAAGGAACACTGAAGCTTTCTTT. This sequence encodes CASSQVRNTEAFF.

This clonotype has just a few counts. V usage is TRBV6-1 and J usage is TRBJ1-2, with TRBD1 as a possible D gene (5 bases). From germline, CDR1 is MNHNS and CDR2 SASEGT. The CDR3 length is 14 residues. With 0 bases removed from V and 8 bases from J, the gap between germline ends came to 13 bases. The CDR3 DNA is TGTGCCAGCAGTGAAGCGACTACAGACAGCGGCTACACCTTC. Residues: CASSEATTDSGYTF.

The J gene is TRBJ2-5, the V gene TRBV30; 11 bases match TRBD2. Per germline, CDR1 GTSNPN and CDR2 SVGIG (reference sequence). J was trimmed by 4 bases and V by 2 bases; bases with no gene match: 3. CDR3 length: 14 residues. For the CDR3, the DNA is TGTGCCTGGAGTCCTCTAGCGGGAGGAGAGACCCAGTACTTC. Its protein is CAWSPLAGGETQYF. The variable domain in full, completed from reference TRBV30 and TRBJ2-5, reads SQTIHQWPATLVQPVGSPLSLECTVEGTSNPNLYWYRQAAGRGLQLLFYSVGIGQISSEVPQNLSASRPQDRQFILSSKKLLLSDSGFYLCAWSPLAGGETQYFGPGTRLLVL.

This clonotype appeared many times. This may come from a read error, since a much larger clone is one base off. The chain joins TRBV12-5 to TRBJ2-7; 10 nucleotides match TRBD1. The germline CDR1 and CDR2 sequences are LGHNT and FRNRAP. This CDR3 region has 15 residues. V was pared by 7 bases and J by 7 bases, with 13 bases of the junction left unmatched. The CDR3 sequence: CASDPWTGGEGEQYF. CDR3 nucleotides: TGTGCTAGTGATCCATGGACAGGGGGTGAGGGAGAGCAGTACTTC.

The chain couples TRBV6-1 to TRBJ1-2; TRBD1 is a possible D gene (5 bases). Trimming removed 8 bases at V and 2 bases at J, with 12 bases between. Germline V gene lookup returns CDR1 MNHNS and CDR2 SASEGT. The CDR3 consists of 13 residues. As DNA, the CDR3 is TGTGCCAGCGGGTCAGGGCAAAACTATGGCTACACCTTC. This translates into CASGSGQNYGYTF.

The chain carries TRBV6-4 and TRBJ2-2, with TRBD2 identical over 7 bases. The J segment lost 5 bases and the V segment lost 5 bases, leaving 8 bases of the junction unmatched. CDR1 and CDR2 (germline): MRHNA, SNTAGT. The CDR3 loop spans 15 amino acids. CDR3 residues: CASSFFTGGTGELFF. The CDR3 region has the DNA TGTGCCAGCAGTTTTTTTACGGGGGGTACCGGGGAGCTGTTTTTT.

The chain carries TRBV27 and TRBJ1-2; TRBD1 might be the D (6 bases). CDR1 is MNHEY and CDR2 is SMNVEV in the germline V gene (reference sequence). The V gene lost 3 bases and the J gene lost 5 bases, with 13 bases spanning the gap. The CDR3 is 14 amino acids. DNA of the CDR3: TGTGCCAGCAGTTTCCAGGGGTTGGGATATGGCTACACCTTC. It yields the protein CASSFQGLGYGYTF.

The rearrangement links TRBV28 to TRBJ2-7; a weak D match, TRBD1 (6 bases). The V and J ends lost 5 bases and 5 bases respectively, with 19 bases between them. The germline V gene has CDR1 MDHEN and CDR2 SYDVKM. The CDR3 runs 15 residues. CDR3 coding DNA: TGTGCCAGCAGTACCCGGGTCAGGGGTGTCAACGAGCAGTACTTC. It is translated as CASSTRVRGVNEQYF.

This clonotype appeared a few times. A much larger clone differs from this one at a single base, so this may be a read error. V is TRBV6-1 and J is TRBJ2-7; D call uncertain. V dropped 7 bases and J dropped 6 bases, with 10 bases sitting between them. Germline V gene data show CDR1 as MNHNS and CDR2 as SASEGT. The CDR3 has 11 amino acids. CDR3 loop: CASTELFEQYF. DNA for the CDR3: TGTGCCAGCACCGAACTCTTCGAGCAGTACTTC.

The J gene is TRBJ2-7, the V gene TRBV20-1; D tentatively reads TRBD1 or TRBD2 (8 bases each). Trimming removed 1 base at V and 6 bases at J, with 22 bases between. The CDR3 covers 16 residues. Looked up from germline, CDR1 is DFQATT and CDR2 is SNEGSKA (reference sequence). CDR3 sequence: CSARVDRGLGSVEQYF. Written as DNA, the CDR3 is TGCAGTGCTAGAGTCGACAGGGGACTAGGGTCAGTCGAGCAGTACTTC.

The V and J genes are TRBV20-1 and TRBJ2-2; 7 bases map to TRBD2. This CDR3 contains 15 residues. The ends lost 3 bases at V and 4 bases at J; junction bases unmatched: 8. Germline V gives CDR1 DFQATT, CDR2 SNEGSKA (reference sequence). The CDR3 region is CSASTGGRSTGELFF. Written as DNA, the CDR3 is TGCAGTGCTAGTACGGGCGGGAGAAGCACCGGGGAGCTGTTTTTT.

Many counts were recorded for this clonotype. This chain uses TRBV12-3 or TRBV12-4 with TRBJ2-7; 7 nucleotides match TRBD2. V trimming: 3 bases; J trimming: 0 bases; junction bases outside the gene matches: 5. The CDR3 is 15 amino acids. The CDR3: CASSLREGRSYEQYF. The CDR3 DNA is TGTGCCAGCAGTTTGAGGGAGGGGCGCTCCTACGAGCAGTACTTC.

Many counts were recorded for this clonotype. The rearrangement links TRBV5-1 to TRBJ2-7; 14 bases are shared with TRBD2. The length of the CDR3 is 15 residues. Germline V gene data show CDR1 as SGHRS and CDR2 as YFSETQ. The J segment lost 4 bases and the V segment lost 7 bases, leaving 7 bases of the junction unmatched. DNA for the CDR3: TGCGCCAGCCCATTTGGGACTAGCGGGGGTTACGAGCAGTACTTC. This encodes CASPFGTSGGYEQYF.

This rearrangement joins TRBV6-5 to TRBJ1-2; D gene unclear. Germline V lookup: CDR1 MNHEY, CDR2 SVGAGI. Trimming cost V 0 bases and J 7 bases, with 12 bases left between them. The CDR3 loop spans 14 amino acids. The CDR3 region is CASSYSTWGAGYTF. Here the CDR3 DNA reads TGTGCCAGCAGTTACTCGACCTGGGGTGCTGGCTACACCTTC.

This clonotype was observed at least ten times. V usage is TRBV30 and J usage is TRBJ2-4, with no clear D. The CDR3 has 13 amino acids. V lost 2 bases to trimming and J lost 0 bases, with 5 bases between them. Germline V lookup: CDR1 GTSNPN, CDR2 SVGIG (reference sequence). CDR3 sequence reads: CAWSLGAKNIQYF. The CDR3 region has the DNA TGTGCCTGGAGTCTTGGAGCCAAAAACATTCAGTACTTC.

Comments on this clonotype: At one boundary the junction diverges from the germline segment, which might be a read error. The rearrangement uses TRBV9 and TRBJ2-5; 7 bases fit TRBD1. The CDR3 spans 14 residues. Germline CDR1 reads SGDLS; CDR2 reads YYNGEE. The CDR3 spells CAGSAAYRGQTQYF. In DNA, the CDR3 is TGTGCCGGCAGCGCCGCTTACAGGGGACAGACCCAGTACTTC.